Listed here are 32 T cell receptor beta chains from one sample, sequenced in a study of identical twins. TCRdb independently ran MiXCR on the 5' RACE reads; one entry per CDR3 protein. This sample yields hundreds of thousands of distinct CDR3 sequences, of which roughly 7.1% are seen a single time; approximately 1.5% belongs to the top ten. Another study also made use of these data, one on yellow fever vaccine responses in identical twins.

Input material: PBMCs. Source of these receptors: a woman in her late teens or twenties in good health.

This clonotype was found many times. This chain links TRBV20-1 with TRBJ1-1; no firm D call. Per germline, CDR1 DFQATT and CDR2 SNEGSKA (reference sequence). The germline V and J ends were trimmed by 5 bases and 5 bases, with 15 bases remaining between them. There are 13 residues in the CDR3. This CDR3 reads CSAWDSPGTEAFF. DNA for the CDR3: TGCAGTGCTTGGGATTCCCCGGGGACTGAAGCTTTCTTT.

The chain joins TRBV2 to TRBJ2-7; 7 bases match TRBD1. The V and J ends lost 6 bases and 3 bases, in that order; junction bases with no gene match: 8. Germline CDR1 SNHLY, CDR2 FYNNEI. The CDR3 covers 14 residues. The CDR3 loop reads CASRLTGVGYEQYF. The CDR3 nucleotides are TGTGCCAGCAGACTCACAGGGGTCGGCTACGAGCAGTACTTC. Variable domain in full (rest from reference TRBV2 and TRBJ2-7): EPEVTQTPSHQVTQMGQEVILRCVPISNHLYFYWYRQILGQKVEFLVSFYNNEISEKSEIFDDQFSVERPDGSNFTLKIRSTKLEDSAMYFCASRLTGVGYEQYFGPGTRLTVT.

This clonotype came up many times. The rearrangement uses TRBV2 and TRBJ2-1, with D unresolved. This CDR3 spans 10 amino acids. Germline V gene sequence: CDR1 SNHLY, CDR2 FYNNEI. Trimming took 6 bases from V and 10 from J, leaving 7 bases between them. CDR3 DNA sequence: TGTGCCAGCAGCTCGGTGGAGCAGTTCTTC. It specifies CASSSVEQFF.

This sequence joins TRBV2 and TRBJ1-1, with D maybe TRBD1 (5 bases). The CDR3 has 17 amino acids. Between the trimmed V and J ends, which lost 8 bases and 7 bases, there was a span of 29 bases. Germline loops: CDR1 SNHLY, CDR2 FYNNEI. In DNA form, the CDR3 reads TGTGCCAGCCCTCGGCAAGGGGACCGCGGCCGACACTATGAAGCTTTCTTT. Protein product: CASPRQGDRGRHYEAFF.

This clonotype was seen repeatedly, ten times or more. CDR3 sequence reads: CASSITPGTSGDTQYF. The CDR3 DNA is TGTGCCAGCAGTATTACCCCCGGGACTAGCGGAGATACGCAGTATTTT. The chain recombines TRBV12-3 or TRBV12-4 with TRBJ2-3; 11 nucleotides match TRBD2. This CDR3 has 16 residues. The ends lost 5 bases at V and 5 bases at J; junction bases unmatched: 9.

This clonotype has only a few counts. CDR3 amino acids: CSVSLRVAGGPWDTQYF. In DNA, the CDR3 is TGCAGCGTTAGCCTCCGGGTGGCGGGGGGGCCGTGGGATACGCAGTATTTT. The chain couples TRBV29-1 to TRBJ2-3, with 9 bases matching TRBD2. Trimming at V came to 5 bases and at J to 6 bases, leaving 18 bases not matched to a gene. The CDR3 contains 17 residues. Per the germline V gene, CDR1 is SQVTM and CDR2 is ANQGSEA.

At least ten counts were recorded for this clonotype. J is TRBJ2-7 and V is TRBV5-1; perhaps TRBD1 as D (5 bases). Germline V CDR1 and CDR2: SGHRS, YFSETQ. The CDR3 length is 14 residues. With 1 base removed from V and 3 bases from J, the gap between germline ends came to 11 bases. The DNA for the CDR3 is TGCGCCAGCAGCTTGACAGGATACGACTACGAGCAGTACGTC. It codes for CASSLTGYDYEQYV.

The gene calls are TRBV11-3 and TRBJ1-1; TRBD1 matches at 12 bases. J lost 10 bases, V lost 6 bases, and 15 bases had no gene match. The CDR3 runs to 16 residues. The germline V gene has CDR1 SGHNT and CDR2 YENEEA. Written as DNA, the CDR3 is TGTGCCAGCAGTAGCGGGGACAGGGGGCTCCCCAGGGTAGCTTTCTTT. Amino acids: CASSSGDRGLPRVAFF.

V gene TRBV7-2 combines with J gene TRBJ2-7; 10 bases align to TRBD2. The germline V gene has CDR1 SGHTA and CDR2 FQGNSA. This CDR3 contains 15 residues. V shed 3 bases, J shed 6 bases, and the junction held 8 bases outside the gene matches. CDR3 sequence (DNA): TGTGCCAGCAGCTTGGGGGCTAGCGGGAGTTTCGAGCAGTACTTC. Encoded protein: CASSLGASGSFEQYF.

The chain carries TRBV5-1 and TRBJ2-1, with 12 bases identical to TRBD2. CDR3 length equals 17 residues. V lost 0 bases to trimming and J lost 8 bases; unmatched junction nucleotides: 9. In germline, CDR1 is SGHRS, CDR2 YFSETQ. The CDR3 spells CASSLAPSGRAKDEQFF. The DNA for the CDR3 is TGCGCCAGCAGCTTGGCCCCTAGCGGGAGGGCCAAGGATGAGCAGTTCTTC.

This clonotype was found a few times. The V gene is TRBV28, the J gene TRBJ2-1; D ambiguous. Germline CDR1 MDHEN, CDR2 SYDVKM. The V and J ends lost 3 bases and 8 bases respectively, with 14 bases between them. The CDR3 spans 14 residues. The CDR3 DNA reads as TGTGCCAGCAGTTTCCGGTTAGTCTGGGATGAGCAGTTCTTC. Amino acids: CASSFRLVWDEQFF.

As regards this clonotype: Since a much larger clone is just one base distant, this may be a read error. CDR3 sequence: CSVIRFEYQETQYF. CDR3 nucleotide sequence: TGCAGCGTTATCCGGTTTGAATACCAAGAGACCCAGTACTTC. This sequence joins TRBV29-1 and TRBJ2-5; D gene ambiguous. Trimming took 5 bases from V and 0 from J, leaving 13 bases between them. This CDR3 has 14 residues. CDR1 is SQVTM, CDR2 ANQGSEA, per germline. The entire variable domain, with the rest obtained from reference TRBV29-1 and TRBJ2-5, is as follows: SAVISQKPSRDICQRGTSLTIQCQVDSQVTMMFWYRQQPGQSLTLIATANQGSEATYESGFVIDKFPISRPNLTFSTLTVSNMSPEDSSIYLCSVIRFEYQETQYFGPGTRLLVL.

The chain has TRBV5-6 and TRBJ2-5, with a tentative D call TRBD2 (6 bases). Germline V gene lookup returns CDR1 SGHDT and CDR2 YYEEEE. CDR3 length: 16 amino acids. V lost 0 bases, J lost 1 base, and 13 bases lay in between. The CDR3 reads CASSLVAGTFQETQYF. The CDR3 region has the DNA TGTGCCAGCAGCTTGGTCGCGGGAACTTTCCAAGAGACCCAGTACTTC.

The sample holds a few counts of this clonotype. This chain uses TRBV2 with TRBJ2-2; 10 nucleotides match TRBD1. Germline CDR1 reads SNHLY; CDR2 reads FYNNEI. This CDR3 is built from 18 residues. Losses at the gene ends were 5 bases for V and 0 bases for J; bases not matched to a gene: 9. The CDR3 is CASSPFDRGPSNTGELFF. The CDR3 coding sequence is TGTGCCAGCAGTCCCTTTGACAGGGGGCCCTCGAACACCGGGGAGCTGTTTTTT.

The table lists this clonotype with a few counts. The rearrangement uses TRBV20-1 and TRBJ2-2; D possibly corresponds to TRBD2 (6 bases). The CDR3 runs to 15 residues. V lost 4 bases and J lost 0, with 12 bases in between. Germline CDR1 DFQATT, CDR2 SNEGSKA (reference sequence). CDR3 sequence (DNA): TGCAGTGCTATAGCCCGCGGGACGAACACCGGGGAGCTGTTTTTT. Encoded protein: CSAIARGTNTGELFF.

Ten or more counts support this clonotype. V gene TRBV28 combines with J gene TRBJ2-4; TRBD1 is a possible D gene (6 bases). The CDR3 covers 12 residues. Germline values: CDR1 MDHEN, CDR2 SYDVKM. The V end was cut by 6 bases, the J end by 10 bases, with 13 bases between. CDR3 region: CASRSPQGIQYF. In DNA form, the CDR3 reads TGTGCCAGCAGATCCCCCCAGGGGATTCAGTACTTC.

The chain couples TRBV7-9 to TRBJ2-7, with D possibly being TRBD2 (6 bases). The germline V gene has CDR1 SEHNR and CDR2 FQNEAQ (reference sequence). V dropped 1 base and J dropped 2 bases, with 12 bases sitting between them. The CDR3 runs 15 residues. The CDR3 region is CASSLDAGRAYEQYF. DNA of the CDR3: TGTGCCAGCAGCTTAGATGCCGGGAGAGCCTACGAGCAGTACTTC.

The chain combines TRBV11-2 with TRBJ2-5; the D gene is possibly TRBD1 (6 bases). The V end lost 5 bases, the J end lost 1 base, and 14 bases lay between the germline ends. The CDR3 is 15 residues long. Per the germline V gene, CDR1 is SGHAT and CDR2 is FQNNGV. The DNA of the CDR3 is TGTGCCAGCAGCCTCATACAGGGATTCCAAGAGACCCAGTACTTC. Its protein is CASSLIQGFQETQYF. Variable domain in full (rest from reference TRBV11-2 and TRBJ2-5): EAGVAQSPRYKIIEKRQSVAFWCNPISGHATLYWYQQILGQGPKLLIQFQNNGVVDDSQLPKDRFSAERLKGVDSTLKIQPAKLEDSAVYLCASSLIQGFQETQYFGPGTRLLVL.

The table lists this clonotype with a few counts. The V call is TRBV20-1, the J call TRBJ2-2, with 10 bases fitting TRBD1. This CDR3 has 13 residues. Germline V gene lookup returns CDR1 DFQATT and CDR2 SNEGSKA (reference sequence). The junction had 6 bases not matched to a gene; V was cut back by 5 bases and J by 9 bases. CDR3 DNA: TGCAGTGCTGGGACAGGGGCGGTCCGGGAGCTGTTTTTT. Its protein is CSAGTGAVRELFF.

In its sample, this clonotype was seen a few times. CDR3: CSVDNEVSMNTEAFF. CDR3 nucleotides: TGCAGCGTTGATAACGAGGTCAGCATGAACACTGAAGCTTTCTTT. The chain couples TRBV29-1 to TRBJ1-1; D is unresolved. The V gene's germline CDR1 is SQVTM and CDR2 ANQGSEA. Trimming pared 3 bases from V and 0 bases from J, leaving 14 bases between. The CDR3 length is 15 residues.

This chain connects TRBV7-9 to TRBJ2-3; D is uncertain. This CDR3 is built from 13 residues. Trimming left V 1 base short and J 2 bases short, with 4 bases between. From germline, CDR1 is SEHNR and CDR2 FQNEAQ (reference sequence). The CDR3 is CASSLVDTDTQYF. CDR3 DNA sequence: TGTGCCAGCAGCTTAGTTGACACAGATACGCAGTATTTT.

J is TRBJ2-5 and V is TRBV5-1; tentative D call: TRBD1 (6 bases). Deletions cut 0 bases from V and 13 bases from J, with 13 bases between. Germline V CDR1 and CDR2: SGHRS, YFSETQ. This CDR3 is built from 12 residues. This CDR3 reads CASSLEQGSRYF. CDR3 sequence (DNA): TGCGCCAGCAGCTTGGAACAGGGATCTCGGTACTTC.

This clonotype was counted many times. This rearrangement joins TRBV6-1 to TRBJ1-6; 9 bases agree with TRBD1. This CDR3 is built from 13 residues. The V gene end was trimmed by 6 bases and the J gene end by 9 bases; junction bases not matched to a gene: 3. CDR1 MNHNS and CDR2 SASEGT come from the germline V gene. DNA for the CDR3: TGTGCCAGCAGGGGGACAGGGCTTTCACCCCTCCACTTT. As protein: CASRGTGLSPLHF.

This clonotype was observed a handful of times. The chain employs TRBV28 and TRBJ1-5; the D is unclear. Germline V gene data show CDR1 as MDHEN and CDR2 as SYDVKM. The ends were cut back, 10 bases at V and 4 bases at J, with 8 bases in the middle. The CDR3 is made up of 11 amino acids. DNA of the CDR3: TGTGCCACCACCCAAAATCAGCCCCAGCATTTT. Residues: CATTQNQPQHF. The whole variable domain, remainder taken from reference TRBV28 and TRBJ1-5, is DVKVTQSSRYLVKRTGEKVFLECVQDMDHENMFWYRQDPGLGLRLIYFSYDVKMKEKGDIPEGYSVSREKKERFSLILESASTNQTSMYLCATTQNQPQHFGDGTRLSIL.

This clonotype was found many times. The chain joins TRBV10-3 to TRBJ2-5; D not certain. Germline V gives CDR1 ENHRY, CDR2 SYGVKD. The CDR3 length is 13 residues. Between the trimmed V and J ends, which lost 4 bases and 2 bases, there was a span of 8 bases. CDR3 sequence reads: CAISGYKQETQYF. The CDR3 coding sequence is TGTGCCATCAGTGGGTACAAGCAAGAGACCCAGTACTTC.

This clonotype has a handful of counts. This CDR3 reads CSHSGGGIYNEQFF. The DNA for the CDR3 is TGCAGCCACTCAGGGGGGGGGATTTACAATGAGCAGTTCTTC. V is TRBV20-1 and J is TRBJ2-1; either TRBD1 or TRBD2 may supply D (7 bases each). The CDR3 has 14 residues. Germline-derived CDR1 and CDR2 are DFQATT and SNEGSKA (reference sequence).

This clonotype was observed a few times. This sequence joins TRBV5-1 and TRBJ2-7, with no clear D. Germline V gene sequence: CDR1 SGHRS, CDR2 YFSETQ. Trimming cost V 4 bases and J 0 bases, with 11 bases left between them. CDR3 length equals 14 residues. The DNA of the CDR3 is TGCGCCAGCAGCCGCAATTACGGCTCCTACGAGCAGTACTTC. Amino acid sequence: CASSRNYGSYEQYF.

Only a few counts were recorded for this clonotype. The chain couples TRBV6-2 or TRBV6-3 to TRBJ2-6; D remains unclear. The CDR3 runs to 15 residues. In germline, CDR1 is MNHEY, CDR2 SVGEGT. The ends were cut back, 2 bases at V and 0 bases at J, with 5 bases in the middle. The CDR3 region has the DNA TGTGCCAGCAGTTACCGGATCTCTGGGGCCAACGTCCTGACTTTC. It specifies CASSYRISGANVLTF.

Many counts were recorded for this clonotype. The CDR3 nucleotides are TGTGCCAGCAGTTTAGAGGCAGGGAACACTGAAGCTTTCTTT. Residues: CASSLEAGNTEAFF. The gene calls are TRBV12-3 or TRBV12-4 and TRBJ1-1; no reliable D call. The CDR3 covers 14 residues. Trimming took off 1 base at V and 1 base at J, with 7 bases between the two ends.

The V call is TRBV6-5, the J call TRBJ2-7; 9 nucleotides align to TRBD1. The CDR3 sequence is 17 residues long. Germline V CDR1 and CDR2: MNHEY, SVGAGI. V was pared by 2 bases and J by 6 bases, with 14 bases of the junction left unmatched. The CDR3 spells CASSYHPKDRGVSEQYF. The DNA of the CDR3 is TGTGCCAGCAGTTACCACCCCAAGGACAGGGGCGTTAGCGAGCAGTACTTC.

V is TRBV29-1 and J is TRBJ2-7; 11 bases line up with TRBD1. This CDR3 spans 13 amino acids. The V gene's germline CDR1 is SQVTM and CDR2 ANQGSEA. The V segment lost 4 bases and the J segment 6 bases; nucleotides outside the gene matches: 5. CDR3 nucleotides: TGCAGCGTTGTACGGGGACAGGGGGTCGAGCAGTACGTC. It is translated as CSVVRGQGVEQYV.

This clonotype was seen ten or more times. CDR3 coding DNA: TGTGCCAGCAGCCAAGATAGCGGGGGGGCAGATACGCAGTATTTT. It specifies CASSQDSGGADTQYF. J is TRBJ2-3 and V is TRBV4-2; 11 positions match TRBD2. The ends lost 0 bases at V and 4 bases at J; junction bases unmatched: 0. The V gene's germline CDR1 is LGHNA and CDR2 YNFKEQ. This CDR3 comprises 15 residues.